These T cell receptor beta chains were read from a single sample in a study of blood T cell repertoires in COVID-19. Data came from immunoSEQ multiplex PCR; TCRdb stores just in-frame clones and leaves some out. The table has around 260,000 clones, around 87% seen once; the top ten hold roughly 2.5%. The specimen sequenced was peripheral blood. These TCRs come from a woman between 50 and 59 years old with acute or convalescent COVID-19. CDR3s include the opening cysteine and the closing phenylalanine or tryptophan. Each record gives: D gene, clone size, J gene, V gene, CDR3 protein, CDR3 DNA. D genes are given only for firm matches. Some rows mark clone size as missing; the rest say once, few, many or name a class of expanded clone.

-	once	TRBJ1-1	TRBV11-3	CASSSGRGDTEAFF	TGTGCCAGCAGCTCCGGACGGGGGGACACTGAAGCTTTCTTT
TRBD2	-	TRBJ2-7	TRBV2	CASSGLAGVRQYF	TGTGCCAGCAGTGGATTAGCGGGAGTAAGGCAGTACTTC
TRBD1	-	TRBJ1-5	TRBV4-2	CASSQDLGQGGQPQHF	TGTGCCAGCAGCCAAGATCTGGGACAGGGCGGGCAGCCCCAGCATTTT
-	-	TRBJ1-4	TRBV19	CASSIRGGGVGEKLFF	TGTGCCAGTAGTATACGGGGTGGCGGAGTAGGTGAAAAACTGTTTTTT
-	-	TRBJ1-2	TRBV28	CASSLVPDSDYGYTF	TGTGCCAGCAGTTTGGTCCCGGACAGCGACTATGGCTACACCTTC
TRBD2	-	TRBJ2-7	TRBV19	CASSPRGGRTLEQYF	TGTGCCAGTAGTCCGAGGGGCGGGAGAACCCTTGAGCAGTACTTC
-	-	TRBJ1-6	TRBV4-1	CASSQAGKGNSPLHF	TGCGCCAGCAGCCAAGCAGGGAAGGGTAATTCACCCCTCCACTTT
TRBD1	-	TRBJ2-7	TRBV27	CASRTMGQSYEQYF	TGTGCCAGCAGAACGATGGGACAGAGCTACGAGCAGTACTTC
-	-	TRBJ1-4	TRBV10-1	CASSAFRTNEKLFF	TGCGCCAGCAGTGCGTTTAGGACAAATGAAAAACTGTTTTTT
-	-	TRBJ2-3	TRBV7-8	CASRPDSSTDTQYF	TGTGCCAGCAGACCGGACAGTAGCACAGATACGCAGTATTTT
-	-	TRBJ1-2	TRBV19	CASRRYGYTF	TGTGCCAGTCGTCGCTATGGCTACACCTTC
-	-	TRBJ2-7	TRBV7-2	CASSLGAGSYEQYF	TGTGCCAGCAGCTTAGGGGCGGGGTCCTACGAGCAGTACTTC
-	few	TRBJ1-4	TRBV5-1	CASSLTGGNEKLFF	TGCGCCAGCAGCTTGACAGGCGGTAATGAAAAACTGTTTTTT
TRBD2	-	TRBJ2-1	TRBV9	CASSVVGGGLFF	TGTGCCAGCAGCGTAGTTGGGGGAGGGCTGTTCTTC
-	-	TRBJ2-7	TRBV4-1	CASSQGGDTLLEQYF	TGCGCCAGCAGCCAGGGGGGGGACACCCTCTTGGAGCAGTACTTC
TRBD2	-	TRBJ2-1	TRBV19	CASSRTSGRLSSYNEQFF	TGTGCCAGTAGTAGAACTAGCGGGAGGCTTAGCTCCTACAATGAGCAGTTCTTC
-	-	TRBJ1-2	TRBV7-9	CASSFDAGDLGYTF	TGTGCCAGCAGCTTCGACGCCGGGGATCTAGGCTACACCTTC
-	-	TRBJ1-2	TRBV10-3	CAISGIGENYGYTF	TGTGCCATCAGTGGTATCGGGGAAAACTATGGCTACACCTTC
TRBD1	-	TRBJ2-7	TRBV9	CASSAQTGNSYEQYF	TGTGCCAGCAGCGCCCAGACAGGGAACTCCTACGAGCAGTACTTC
-	-	TRBJ2-1	TRBV10-2	CASSVMLATIEQFF	TGCGCCAGCAGCGTGATGCTAGCTACTATTGAGCAGTTCTTC
TRBD1	once	TRBJ1-6	TRBV27	CASRRRDRGNSPLHF	TGTGCCAGCAGACGGCGAGACAGGGGGAATTCACCCCTCCACTTT
TRBD1	-	TRBJ1-4	TRBV6-5	CASSPTGGRDEKLFF	TGTGCCAGCAGTCCTACAGGGGGAAGAGATGAAAAACTGTTTTTT
-	-	TRBJ2-5	TRBV10-3	CAISDSPGETQYF	TGTGCCATCAGTGACTCCCCGGGAGAGACCCAGTACTTC
-	-	TRBJ2-1	TRBV6-5	CASSRGTRGHEQFF	TGTGCCAGCAGCCGCGGAACTAGAGGCCATGAGCAGTTCTTC
-	-	TRBJ1-2	TRBV14	CASSQERTPGGYGYTF	TGTGCCAGCAGCCAAGAACGAACCCCCGGGGGGTATGGCTACACCTTC
TRBD1	-	TRBJ1-2	TRBV7-8	CASSLTGTGSRYTF	TGTGCCAGCAGCTTAACCGGGACAGGGTCGCGCTACACCTTC
-	-	TRBJ2-1	TRBV27	CASSFTQRGGGEQFF	TGTGCCAGCAGTTTTACCCAGCGAGGGGGAGGGGAGCAGTTCTTC
-	-	TRBJ2-3	TRBV19	CASSSTSLRGTQYF	TGTGCCAGTAGTAGTACGTCCTTAAGGGGTACGCAGTATTTT
-	-	TRBJ2-1	TRBV20-1	CSASPAGSGLYNEQFF	TGCAGTGCTAGTCCGGCGGGCAGCGGTCTCTACAATGAGCAGTTCTTC
-	-	TRBJ1-1	TRBV14	CASSPWGGVLTEAFF	TGTGCCAGCAGCCCGTGGGGAGGGGTGCTAACTGAAGCTTTCTTT
TRBD1	-	TRBJ1-1	TRBV30	CAWSVFWTGTGEAFF	TGTGCCTGGAGTGTTTTTTGGACAGGGACAGGTGAAGCTTTCTTT
-	-	TRBJ1-2	TRBV27	CASSLSMRQDYGYTF	TGTGCCAGCAGTTTATCGATGCGACAGGACTATGGCTACACCTTC
TRBD2	-	TRBJ2-1	TRBV2	CASSGLAGGPVDEQFF	TGTGCCAGCAGTGGGCTAGCGGGAGGGCCAGTGGATGAGCAGTTCTTC
TRBD2	-	TRBJ2-3	TRBV5-1	CASRPSGLSTDTQYF	TGCGCCAGCAGGCCTAGCGGACTTAGCACAGATACGCAGTATTTT
-	-	TRBJ2-6	TRBV19	CASGGANVLTF	TGTGCCAGCGGTGGGGCCAACGTCCTGACTTTC
TRBD1	-	TRBJ2-3	TRBV2	CASKFRGQADTQYF	TGTGCCAGCAAGTTCAGGGGGCAGGCGGATACGCAGTATTTT
-	once	TRBJ1-4	TRBV7-6	CASSLEVAETNEKLFF	TGTGCCAGCAGCTTAGAGGTCGCGGAAACTAATGAAAAACTGTTTTTT
-	-	TRBJ1-2	TRBV6-5	CASSYSGAGYTF	TGTGCCAGCAGTTACTCAGGGGCTGGCTACACCTTC
TRBD1	-	TRBJ1-4	TRBV13	CASSSGGGENEKLFF	TGTGCCAGCAGCTCAGGGGGTGGGGAGAATGAAAAACTGTTTTTT
TRBD2	-	TRBJ2-7	TRBV9	CASSDPLGAGVPYEQYF	TGTGCCAGCAGCGACCCCCTCGGAGCGGGAGTTCCCTACGAGCAGTACTTC
TRBD1	-	TRBJ2-5	TRBV27	CASSFRTGGRETQYF	TGTGCCAGCAGTTTCCGGACAGGGGGCCGGGAGACCCAGTACTTC
-	-	TRBJ2-7	TRBV21-1	CASSSPLLAGGIHEQYF	TGTGCCAGCAGCAGTCCCTTACTAGCGGGAGGGATCCACGAGCAGTACTTC